A single sample gave rise to the 4 T cell receptor beta chains below, sequenced in a study of identical twins listed by TCRdb under 2016. The library was generated by 5' RACE. Data came from an Illumina HiSeq 2000. TCRdb reworked the public reads: Q25 trimming with fastp, MiXCR clone assembly, productive beta chains retained. A single entry per CDR3 protein holds the most common genes and DNA from its merged rows. The sample includes fewer than 250,000 distinct CDR3 sequences, with roughly 7% observed a single time. The ten largest account for roughly 3.7% of the sample. These data were also filed under a second study, of yellow fever vaccine responses in identical twins.

What was sequenced was memory (CD45RO+) T cells sorted from blood. In the paper's terms, the cell subset or site label means: CD45RO+ enriched T cells. Receptors were obtained from a young woman in good health.

The rearrangement links TRBV18 to TRBJ2-2; 8 bases match TRBD2. The V gene's germline CDR1 is KGHSH and CDR2 LQKENI. This CDR3 region has 18 residues. Trimming removed 4 bases from V and 6 bases from J; junction bases left unmatched: 16. CDR3 sequence (DNA): TGTGCCAGCTCACATTTGTCTAGCGGGCCTCCAGAAGCCGGGGAGCTGTTTTTT. Translation: CASSHLSSGPPEAGELFF.

This clonotype has at least ten counts. The chain is built from TRBV12-3 or TRBV12-4 and TRBJ2-1; TRBD2 might be the D (5 bases). The V gene lost 6 bases and the J gene lost 6 bases, with 15 bases spanning the gap. CDR3 size: 14 residues. This chain's CDR3 is CASSRTVSTNEQFF. The CDR3 DNA reads TGTGCCAGCAGCAGGACTGTAAGCACCAATGAGCAGTTCTTC.

This chain connects TRBV5-1 to TRBJ2-5; 10 positions match TRBD1. V shed 3 bases, J shed 3 bases, and the junction held 5 bases outside the gene matches. CDR3 size: 15 residues. Germline V gene sequence: CDR1 SGHRS, CDR2 YFSETQ. The chain's CDR3 is CASSSGTGVEETQYF. In DNA form, the CDR3 reads TGCGCCAGCAGCTCGGGGACAGGGGTGGAAGAGACCCAGTACTTC.

This clonotype was picked up a small number of times. The chain carries TRBV6-1 and TRBJ1-1; 9 positions match TRBD1. V lost 6 bases and J lost 5; bases outside the gene matches: 7. CDR1 and CDR2 (germline): MNHNS, SASEGT. This CDR3 spans 14 amino acids. In DNA form, the CDR3 reads TGTGCCAGCAGAGGACAGGGGTGGAAGACTGAAGCTTTCTTT. Translation: CASRGQGWKTEAFF.